This T cell receptor (beta chain) was captured by sequencing in a study of shared clonotypes between healthy human individuals. In regard to this clone: What it binds is not known.

Study-wide points: Clonotype sharing across donors was expected to vary with sequencing depth.

Each subset's genomic DNA was split evenly across several immunoSEQ plates. Among the unsorted PBMC samples, replicate PCRs used roughly 0.3 ug DNA, 25,000 to 30,000 T cell genomes. The assay was immunoSEQ multiplex PCR, and TCRdb's table has in-frame clones only and misses some. The table includes 450,000 to 500,000 clones, around 79% detected once. Trimming removed 4 bases at V and 2 bases at J, with 7 bases between. In germline, CDR1 is SGHNT, CDR2 YENEEA. The CDR3 totals 13 residues. Sequencing input: PBMCs. This TCR was recovered from a woman aged 40 to 50 in good health. Some clones in this sample may be carry-over from other donors' samples. The chain joins TRBV11-3 to TRBJ2-3, with D hard to call. The CDR3 loop reads CASSSTVTDTQYF. CDR3 sequence (DNA): TGTGCCAGCAGCTCTACAGTCACAGATACGCAGTATTTT.